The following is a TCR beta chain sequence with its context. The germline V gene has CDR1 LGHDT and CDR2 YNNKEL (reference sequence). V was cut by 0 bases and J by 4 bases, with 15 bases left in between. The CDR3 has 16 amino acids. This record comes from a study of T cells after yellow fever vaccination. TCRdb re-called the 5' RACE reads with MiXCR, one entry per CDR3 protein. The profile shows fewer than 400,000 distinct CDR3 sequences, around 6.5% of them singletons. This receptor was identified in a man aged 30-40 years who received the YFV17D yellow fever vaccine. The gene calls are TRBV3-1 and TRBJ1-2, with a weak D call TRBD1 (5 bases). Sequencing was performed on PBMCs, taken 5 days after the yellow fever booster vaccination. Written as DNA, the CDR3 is TGTGCCAGCAGCCAAGAGGGACCGATACTTCTCTATGGCTACACCTTC. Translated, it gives CASSQEGPILLYGYTF.